The clone carrying this T cell receptor beta chain came up many times. Its specificity is not known. The CDR3 is 19 amino acids. This sample was included in a study of T-cell reconstitution after alpha-beta-depleted transplantation in children. Library preparation (for TCRbeta) was performed with unique molecular identifiers. TCRdb used MiXCR to reprocess the PCR reads, holding one entry per CDR3 protein. The table includes approximately 50,000 distinct CDR3 sequences, around 5.9% detected once. Whole-study results and caveats: Certain patients had high TCRbeta diversity at day 60, and it came from recipient T cells and thymic progenitors that survived. One year post-transplant, T-cell counts and diversity were largely derived from T cells produced anew. Several hundred expanded graft clones reportedly supplied alpha-beta T cells about two months after transplant.

The clonotype originates from a female patient aged 2-10 years who had a stem cell transplant for aplastic anemia, so the T cells may come from the graft donor. The specimen comprised PBMCs, mostly from graft donor cells, sampled 60 days after TCRalphabeta/CD19-depleted stem cell transplant. The V and J genes are TRBV21-1 and TRBJ2-1; the table's D call TRBD2 went unverified against the DNA. TRBV21-1 is a known pseudogene. Here the CDR3 reads CASMRPTRAGLAYHNEQFF. CDR3 DNA sequence: TGTGCCAGCATGAGACCCACCCGGGCGGGACTAGCGTACCACAATGAGCAGTTCTTC.